These 11 T cell receptor beta chains came from one sample sequenced in a study of identical twins. In TCRdb, the 5' RACE reads were re-called with MiXCR into one record per CDR3 protein. Here the sample spans about 340,000 distinct CDR3 sequences, about 9% being singletons. Sequencing input: naive T cells sorted from blood. The receptors were sampled from a woman aged 45-59 years in good health.

This clonotype was seen repeatedly, ten times or more. CDR3 loop: CSVWMNTEAFF. DNA for the CDR3: TGCAGCGTTTGGATGAACACTGAAGCTTTCTTT. The chain carries TRBV29-1 and TRBJ1-1; D is unclear. Germline V gives CDR1 SQVTM, CDR2 ANQGSEA. V was shortened by 5 bases and J by 0 bases, with 4 bases between the two germline ends. This CDR3 has 11 amino acids. Filled out from reference TRBV29-1 and TRBJ1-1, the complete variable domain reads SAVISQKPSRDICQRGTSLTIQCQVDSQVTMMFWYRQQPGQSLTLIATANQGSEATYESGFVIDKFPISRPNLTFSTLTVSNMSPEDSSIYLCSVWMNTEAFFGQGTRLTVV.

V and J are TRBV20-1 and TRBJ2-7; D is possibly TRBD1 or TRBD2 (5 bases each). V was trimmed by 5 bases and J by 2 bases, leaving 31 bases between them. Germline V gene sequence: CDR1 DFQATT, CDR2 SNEGSKA (reference sequence). The CDR3 length is 19 residues. The CDR3 is CSAHHVKTDREGFPYEQYF. CDR3 nucleotides: TGCAGTGCTCACCATGTGAAGACGGACCGTGAGGGGTTCCCCTACGAGCAGTACTTC.

Many counts were recorded for this clonotype. V gene TRBV5-6 combines with J gene TRBJ2-3; D not resolved. The CDR3 covers 14 residues. The germline V gene encodes CDR1 SGHDT and CDR2 YYEEEE. Trimming stripped 4 bases from V and 0 bases from J, with 9 bases between. The CDR3 bases are TGTGCCAGCAGCGGGCCTAGAAGCACAGATACGCAGTATTTT. It is translated as CASSGPRSTDTQYF.

This clonotype was seen repeatedly, ten times or more. The chain is built from TRBV5-1 and TRBJ2-7; 8 bases are a match to TRBD1. The CDR3 is made up of 16 amino acids. The V gene end was trimmed by 4 bases and the J gene end by 1 base; junction bases not matched to a gene: 10. Per germline, CDR1 SGHRS and CDR2 YFSETQ. In DNA, the CDR3 is TGCGCCAGCAGCCCATCCGGGACAGGAACATCCTACGAGCAGTACGTC. This gives the protein CASSPSGTGTSYEQYV.

In its sample, this clonotype was seen many times. The chain has TRBV4-1 and TRBJ2-5; a weak D match, TRBD1 (6 bases). Trimming stripped 4 bases from V and 1 base from J, with 19 bases between. Germline V gives CDR1 MGHRA, CDR2 YSYEKL. The CDR3 spans 17 residues. The CDR3 sequence is CASSREKGDGVQETQYF. The CDR3 DNA follows: TGCGCCAGCAGCCGAGAGAAGGGGGATGGAGTCCAAGAGACCCAGTACTTC.

This clonotype has more than one count but fewer than ten. The chain employs TRBV5-1 and TRBJ2-1, with D perhaps matching TRBD1 (5 bases). The CDR3 sequence is 16 residues long. The V and J ends lost 0 bases and 2 bases respectively, with 12 bases between them. The germline V gene has CDR1 SGHRS and CDR2 YFSETQ. CDR3 residues: CASSLGGANTYNEQFF. The CDR3 coding sequence is TGCGCCAGCAGCTTGGGGGGCGCCAATACCTACAATGAGCAGTTCTTC. The full variable domain, with the rest looked up from reference TRBV5-1 and TRBJ2-1, is KAGVTQTPRYLIKTRGQQVTLSCSPISGHRSVSWYQQTPGQGLQFLFEYFSETQRNKGNFPGRFSGRQFSNSRSEMNVSTLELGDSALYLCASSLGGANTYNEQFFGPGTRLTVL.

This clonotype was observed a handful of times. The chain has TRBV11-3 and TRBJ2-3; D is unresolved. Between the trimmed V and J ends, which lost 5 bases and 2 bases, there was a span of 14 bases. The germline V gene has CDR1 SGHNT and CDR2 YENEEA. The CDR3 is 15 residues long. CDR3 coding DNA: TGTGCCAGCAGCCGAAACAAGAACCCCACAGATACGCAGTATTTT. This codes for CASSRNKNPTDTQYF.

Many counts were recorded for this clonotype. The CDR3 region is CASSSPTTSGEQFF. The CDR3 DNA is TGTGCCAGCAGCTCCCCCACGACTAGTGGTGAGCAGTTCTTC. The J gene is TRBJ2-1, the V gene TRBV7-8; TRBD2 might be the D (6 bases). CDR1 is SGHVS, CDR2 FQNEAQ, per germline. The CDR3 sequence is 14 residues long. V was clipped by 4 bases and J by 9 bases, with 16 bases between them.

This clonotype has a count of ten or more. The chain is built from TRBV28 and TRBJ2-3, with TRBD2 matching over 9 bases. CDR1 MDHEN and CDR2 SYDVKM come from the germline V gene. The CDR3 is 15 residues long. V lost 3 bases and J lost 4; bases outside the gene matches: 5. CDR3 amino acids: CASSLVAGAADTQYF. CDR3 coding DNA: TGTGCCAGCAGTTTGGTAGCGGGGGCGGCAGATACGCAGTATTTT.

This clonotype is a singleton in its sample. A much larger clone sits a single nucleotide away, making a read error possible. CDR3 bases: TGTGCCAGCGGTTACGACGAGAGGAATACGCAGTATTTT. Its translation is CASGYDERNTQYF. This chain joins TRBV6-2 or TRBV6-3 and TRBJ2-3, with D hard to call. Looked up from germline, CDR1 is MNHEY and CDR2 is SVGEGT. The length of the CDR3 is 13 residues.

The rearrangement joins TRBV11-2 to TRBJ2-1; 10 positions agree with TRBD2. V lost 7 bases, J lost 2 bases, and 5 bases stayed unmatched. Germline V CDR1 and CDR2: SGHAT, FQNNGV. CDR3 length: 15 residues. CDR3 in amino acids: CASTQAGGPYNEQFF. For the CDR3, the DNA is TGTGCCAGCACCCAAGCGGGAGGGCCCTACAATGAGCAGTTCTTC.